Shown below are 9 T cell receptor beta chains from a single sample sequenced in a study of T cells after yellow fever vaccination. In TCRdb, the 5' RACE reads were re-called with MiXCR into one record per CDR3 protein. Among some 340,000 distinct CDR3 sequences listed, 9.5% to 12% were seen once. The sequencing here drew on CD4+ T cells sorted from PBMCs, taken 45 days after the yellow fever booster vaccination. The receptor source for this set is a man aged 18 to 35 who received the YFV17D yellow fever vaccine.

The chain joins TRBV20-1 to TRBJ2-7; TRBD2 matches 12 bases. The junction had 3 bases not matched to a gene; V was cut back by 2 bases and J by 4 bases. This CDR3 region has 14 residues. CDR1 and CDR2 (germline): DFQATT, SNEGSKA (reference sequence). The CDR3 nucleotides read TGCAGTGCTAGATCCGGGACTAGCGGGTACGAGCAGTACTTC. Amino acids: CSARSGTSGYEQYF.

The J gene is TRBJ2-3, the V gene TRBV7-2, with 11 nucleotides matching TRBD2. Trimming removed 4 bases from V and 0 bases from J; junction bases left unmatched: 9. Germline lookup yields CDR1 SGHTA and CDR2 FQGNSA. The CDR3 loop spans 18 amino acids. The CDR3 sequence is CASSSWLVAGGSTDTQYF. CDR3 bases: TGTGCCAGCAGCTCGTGGTTAGTAGCGGGGGGGAGCACAGATACGCAGTATTTT.

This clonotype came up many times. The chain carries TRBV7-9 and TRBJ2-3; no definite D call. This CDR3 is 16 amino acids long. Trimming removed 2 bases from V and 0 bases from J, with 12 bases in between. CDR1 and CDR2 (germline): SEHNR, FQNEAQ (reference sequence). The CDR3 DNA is TGTGCCAGCAGCTTAACGCGGCGGCAGAGCACAGATACGCAGTATTTT. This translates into CASSLTRRQSTDTQYF.

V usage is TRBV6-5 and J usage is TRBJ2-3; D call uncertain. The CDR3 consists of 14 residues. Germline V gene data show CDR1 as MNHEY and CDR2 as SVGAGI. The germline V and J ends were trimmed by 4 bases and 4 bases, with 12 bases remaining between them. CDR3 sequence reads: CASSFRPPADTQYF. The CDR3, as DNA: TGTGCCAGCAGTTTCAGGCCCCCTGCAGATACGCAGTATTTT.

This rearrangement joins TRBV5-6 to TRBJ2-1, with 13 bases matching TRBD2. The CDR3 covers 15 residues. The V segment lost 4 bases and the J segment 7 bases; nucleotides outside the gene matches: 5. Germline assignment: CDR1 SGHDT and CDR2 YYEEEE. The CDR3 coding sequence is TGTGCCAGCAGCGGGGCGACTAGCGGGGGGAATGAGCAGTTCTTC. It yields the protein CASSGATSGGNEQFF.

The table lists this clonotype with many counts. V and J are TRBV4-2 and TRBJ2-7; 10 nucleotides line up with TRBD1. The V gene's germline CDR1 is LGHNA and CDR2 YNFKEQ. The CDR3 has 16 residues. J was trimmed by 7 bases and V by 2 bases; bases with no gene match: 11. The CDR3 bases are TGTGCCAGCAGCCAACTTCGCGGGACAGGGGCTGGGGAGCAGTACTTC. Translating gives CASSQLRGTGAGEQYF.

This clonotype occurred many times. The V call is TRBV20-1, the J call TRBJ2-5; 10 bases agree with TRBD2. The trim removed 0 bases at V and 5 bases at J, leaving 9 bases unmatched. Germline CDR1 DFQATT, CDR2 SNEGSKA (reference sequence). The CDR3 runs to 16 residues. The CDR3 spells CSAREAVGLALETQYF. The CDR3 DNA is TGCAGTGCTAGAGAAGCGGTGGGACTAGCGTTGGAGACCCAGTACTTC.

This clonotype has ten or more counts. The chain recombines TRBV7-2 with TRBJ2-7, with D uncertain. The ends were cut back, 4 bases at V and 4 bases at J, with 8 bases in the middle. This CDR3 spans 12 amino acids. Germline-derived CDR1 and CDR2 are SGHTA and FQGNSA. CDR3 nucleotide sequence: TGTGCCAGCAGCTCATCTAATTACGAGCAGTACTTC. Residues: CASSSSNYEQYF.

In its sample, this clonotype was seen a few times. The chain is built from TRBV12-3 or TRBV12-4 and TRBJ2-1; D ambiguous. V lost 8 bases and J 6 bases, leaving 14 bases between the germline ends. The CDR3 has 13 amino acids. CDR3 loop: CASGWLTPNEQFF. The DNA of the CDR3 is TGTGCCAGCGGGTGGCTCACGCCCAATGAGCAGTTCTTC.